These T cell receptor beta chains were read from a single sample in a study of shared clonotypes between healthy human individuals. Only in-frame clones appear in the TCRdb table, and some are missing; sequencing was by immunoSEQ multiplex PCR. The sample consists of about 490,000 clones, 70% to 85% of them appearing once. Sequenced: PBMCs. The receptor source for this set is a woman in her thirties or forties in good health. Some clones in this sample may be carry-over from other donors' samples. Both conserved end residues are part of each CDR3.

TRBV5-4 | CASSWDSGLETQYF
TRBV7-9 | CASSLVPGQPQHF
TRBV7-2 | CAISGQAAYEQYF
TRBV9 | CASSARFEPYEQYF
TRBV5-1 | CASSWTGGVGETQYF
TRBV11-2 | CASSLYRQDTQYF
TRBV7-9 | CASRKYQSTEAFF
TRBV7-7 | CASSLTFQETQYF
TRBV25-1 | CASSETLGGFYEQYF
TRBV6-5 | CASSYSTGPMNTEAFF
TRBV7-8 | CASSSTGNAYGYTF
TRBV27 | CASSLSLLTSGRGETQYF
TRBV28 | CASKKTGAGQPQHF
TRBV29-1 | CSVTRDYTDTQYF
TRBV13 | CASSQSGRGDTQYF
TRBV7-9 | CASSLGFGRGQETQYF
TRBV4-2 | CASSQEEATGAYEQYF